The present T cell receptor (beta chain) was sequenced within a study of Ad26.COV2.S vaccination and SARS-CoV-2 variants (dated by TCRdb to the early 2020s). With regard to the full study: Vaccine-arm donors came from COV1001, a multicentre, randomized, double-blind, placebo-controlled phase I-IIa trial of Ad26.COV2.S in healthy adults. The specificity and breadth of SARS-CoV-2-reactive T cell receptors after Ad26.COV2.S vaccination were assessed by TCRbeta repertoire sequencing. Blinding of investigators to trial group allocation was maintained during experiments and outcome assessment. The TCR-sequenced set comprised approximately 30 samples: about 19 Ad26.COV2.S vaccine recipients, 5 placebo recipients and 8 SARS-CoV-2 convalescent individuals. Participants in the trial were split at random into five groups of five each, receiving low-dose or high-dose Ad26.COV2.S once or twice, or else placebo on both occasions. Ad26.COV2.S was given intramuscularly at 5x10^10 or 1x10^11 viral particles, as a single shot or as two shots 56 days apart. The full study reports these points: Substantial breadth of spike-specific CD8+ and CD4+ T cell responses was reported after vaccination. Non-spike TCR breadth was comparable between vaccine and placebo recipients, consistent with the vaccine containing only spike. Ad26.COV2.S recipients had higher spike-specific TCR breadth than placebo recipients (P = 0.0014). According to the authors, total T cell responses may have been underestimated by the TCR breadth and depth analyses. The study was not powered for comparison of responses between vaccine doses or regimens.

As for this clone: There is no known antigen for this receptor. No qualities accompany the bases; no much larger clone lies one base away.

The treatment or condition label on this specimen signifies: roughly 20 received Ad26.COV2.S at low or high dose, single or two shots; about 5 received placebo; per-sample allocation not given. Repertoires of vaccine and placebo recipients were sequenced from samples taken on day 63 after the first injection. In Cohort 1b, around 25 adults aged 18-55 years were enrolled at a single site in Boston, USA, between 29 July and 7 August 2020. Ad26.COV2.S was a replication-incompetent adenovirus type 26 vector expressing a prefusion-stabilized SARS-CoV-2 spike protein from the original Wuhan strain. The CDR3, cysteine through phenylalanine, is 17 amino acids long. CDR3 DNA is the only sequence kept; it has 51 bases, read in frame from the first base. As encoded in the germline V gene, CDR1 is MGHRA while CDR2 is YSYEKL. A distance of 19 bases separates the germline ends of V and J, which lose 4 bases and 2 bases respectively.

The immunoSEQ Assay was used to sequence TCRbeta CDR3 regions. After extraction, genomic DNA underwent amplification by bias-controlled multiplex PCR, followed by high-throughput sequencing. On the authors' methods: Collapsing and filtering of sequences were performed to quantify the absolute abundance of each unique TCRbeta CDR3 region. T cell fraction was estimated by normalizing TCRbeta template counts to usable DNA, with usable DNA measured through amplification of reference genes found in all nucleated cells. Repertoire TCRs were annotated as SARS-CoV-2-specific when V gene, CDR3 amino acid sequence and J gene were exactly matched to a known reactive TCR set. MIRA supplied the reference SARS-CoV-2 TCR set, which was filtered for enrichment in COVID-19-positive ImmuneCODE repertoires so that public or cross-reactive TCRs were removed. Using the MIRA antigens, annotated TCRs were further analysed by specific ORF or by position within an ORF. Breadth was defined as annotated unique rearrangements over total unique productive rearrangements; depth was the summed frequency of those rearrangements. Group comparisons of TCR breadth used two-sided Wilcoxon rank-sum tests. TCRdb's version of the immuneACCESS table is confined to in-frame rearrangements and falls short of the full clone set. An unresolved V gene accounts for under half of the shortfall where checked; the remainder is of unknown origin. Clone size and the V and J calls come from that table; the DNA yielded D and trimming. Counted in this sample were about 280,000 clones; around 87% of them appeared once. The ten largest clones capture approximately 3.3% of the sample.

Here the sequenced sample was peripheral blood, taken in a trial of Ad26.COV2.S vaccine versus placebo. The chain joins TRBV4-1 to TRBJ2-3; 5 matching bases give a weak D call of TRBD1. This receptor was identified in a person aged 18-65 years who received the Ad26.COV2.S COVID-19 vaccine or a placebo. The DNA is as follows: TGCGCCAGCAGCCGGACCGGACAACTCTATAACACAGATACGCAGTATTTT. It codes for CASSRTGQLYNTDTQYF.